A selection of T cell receptor beta chains follows, all from one sample in a study of blood T cell repertoires in COVID-19. Libraries were prepared by immunoSEQ multiplex PCR; TCRdb keeps only in-frame clonotypes and omits some of them. The sample holds over 8,500 clones, approximately 84% seen once. Source material: peripheral blood. These receptor sequences come from a man aged 50-60 years with active COVID-19. Each CDR3 is given with its conserved first and last residue. Fields, in order: clone size, V gene, D gene, J gene, CDR3 protein, CDR3 DNA. D genes are given only for firm matches. Expanded clones are given a class, and other clones once, few, many or no size at all.

abundance: -
v_gene: TRBV3-1/TRBV3-2
d_gene: -
j_gene: TRBJ2-2
CDR3aa: CASSQAPGLNTGELFF
CDR3nt: TGTGCCAGCAGCCAAGCGCCAGGCTTAAACACCGGGGAGCTGTTTTTT

abundance: once
v_gene: TRBV4-1
d_gene: TRBD1
j_gene: TRBJ1-1
CDR3aa: CASSQVSGGEAFF
CDR3nt: TGCGCCAGCAGCCAAGTCTCAGGGGGTGAAGCTTTCTTT

abundance: -
v_gene: TRBV27
d_gene: -
j_gene: TRBJ2-2
CDR3aa: CASSRRTVLNTGELFF
CDR3nt: TGTGCCAGCAGTAGACGGACAGTACTCAACACCGGGGAGCTGTTTTTT

abundance: -
v_gene: TRBV5-4
d_gene: -
j_gene: TRBJ2-1
CDR3aa: CASSWGEFNEQFF
CDR3nt: TGTGCCAGCAGTTGGGGAGAGTTCAATGAGCAGTTCTTC

abundance: -
v_gene: TRBV5-6
d_gene: -
j_gene: TRBJ1-1
CDR3aa: CASSPSSGTEAFF
CDR3nt: TGTGCCAGCAGCCCCTCTTCGGGGACTGAAGCTTTCTTT

abundance: -
v_gene: TRBV2
d_gene: -
j_gene: TRBJ1-5
CDR3aa: CASSDWANQPQHF
CDR3nt: TGTGCCAGCAGTGATTGGGCTAATCAGCCCCAGCATTTT

abundance: -
v_gene: TRBV19
d_gene: -
j_gene: TRBJ1-5
CDR3aa: CASSIFPVGRTGHSNQPQHF
CDR3nt: TGTGCCAGTAGTATATTCCCGGTTGGAAGGACGGGACATAGCAATCAGCCCCAGCATTTT

abundance: few
v_gene: TRBV2
d_gene: -
j_gene: TRBJ1-1
CDR3aa: CASTGDSWNTEAFF
CDR3nt: TGTGCCAGCACCGGTGACAGCTGGAACACTGAAGCTTTCTTT

abundance: -
v_gene: TRBV29-1
d_gene: -
j_gene: TRBJ2-1
CDR3aa: CSVDVPRAYNEQFF
CDR3nt: TGCAGCGTTGATGTTCCGCGGGCGTACAATGAGCAGTTCTTC

abundance: -
v_gene: TRBV7-8
d_gene: TRBD2
j_gene: TRBJ2-1
CDR3aa: CASSLPSGSHNEQFF
CDR3nt: TGTGCCAGCAGCTTACCTAGCGGGAGTCACAATGAGCAGTTCTTC

abundance: -
v_gene: TRBV7-6
d_gene: TRBD2
j_gene: TRBJ2-1
CDR3aa: CASSLGTSTRSPFWYNEQFF
CDR3nt: TGTGCCAGCAGCTTAGGGACTAGTACTAGATCCCCTTTTTGGTACAATGAGCAGTTCTTC

abundance: -
v_gene: TRBV11-2
d_gene: TRBD2
j_gene: TRBJ2-1
CDR3aa: CASSLEPGLAYNEQFF
CDR3nt: TGTGCCAGCAGCTTAGAGCCGGGACTAGCCTACAATGAGCAGTTCTTC

abundance: -
v_gene: TRBV15
d_gene: TRBD1
j_gene: TRBJ1-4
CDR3aa: CATSKGTVTNEKLFF
CDR3nt: TGTGCCACCAGCAAAGGGACAGTGACTAATGAAAAACTGTTTTTT

abundance: once
v_gene: TRBV28
d_gene: -
j_gene: TRBJ2-7
CDR3aa: CASGAERYEQYF
CDR3nt: TGTGCCAGTGGAGCGGAGCGCTACGAGCAGTACTTC

abundance: -
v_gene: TRBV25-1
d_gene: -
j_gene: TRBJ2-7
CDR3aa: CASSHGPSEQYF
CDR3nt: TGTGCCAGCAGCCACGGCCCTAGCGAGCAGTACTTC

abundance: once
v_gene: TRBV10-3
d_gene: -
j_gene: TRBJ2-1
CDR3aa: CATPLRRGPYNEQFF
CDR3nt: TGTGCCACCCCCCTTAGGCGGGGGCCATACAATGAGCAGTTCTTC

abundance: few
v_gene: TRBV2
d_gene: TRBD2
j_gene: TRBJ2-7
CDR3aa: CASSDSLSGRDLYEQYF
CDR3nt: TGTGCCAGCAGTGACAGCCTTAGCGGGAGGGACCTCTACGAGCAGTACTTC

abundance: -
v_gene: TRBV12-5
d_gene: TRBD2
j_gene: TRBJ2-7
CDR3aa: CASGLGGLAGEVEQYF
CDR3nt: TGTGCTAGTGGTTTGGGGGGACTAGCGGGAGAGGTCGAGCAGTACTTC

abundance: -
v_gene: TRBV29-1
d_gene: TRBD1
j_gene: TRBJ2-1
CDR3aa: CSGSPRRTGTGGWEQFF
CDR3nt: TGCAGCGGTAGCCCACGGAGAACCGGGACAGGGGGCTGGGAGCAGTTCTTC

abundance: -
v_gene: TRBV10-3
d_gene: TRBD1
j_gene: TRBJ1-1
CDR3aa: CAISQLQGANTEAFF
CDR3nt: TGTGCCATCAGTCAGCTACAGGGGGCTAACACTGAAGCTTTCTTT

abundance: -
v_gene: TRBV5-8
d_gene: TRBD2
j_gene: TRBJ2-7
CDR3aa: CASSLVLAGSSYEQYF
CDR3nt: TGTGCCAGCAGCTTGGTCCTAGCGGGCAGCTCCTACGAGCAGTACTTC

abundance: -
v_gene: TRBV7-9
d_gene: TRBD2
j_gene: TRBJ2-5
CDR3aa: CASSLGREAPKYQETQYF
CDR3nt: TGTGCCAGCAGCTTAGGGCGGGAGGCACCGAAGTATCAAGAGACCCAGTACTTC

abundance: few
v_gene: TRBV11-2
d_gene: TRBD1
j_gene: TRBJ1-2
CDR3aa: CASSFWDSQNYGYTF
CDR3nt: TGTGCCAGCAGCTTCTGGGACAGCCAAAACTATGGCTACACCTTC

abundance: -
v_gene: TRBV5-6
d_gene: -
j_gene: TRBJ2-7
CDR3aa: CASSSLQGAYEQYF
CDR3nt: TGTGCCAGCAGCTCATTACAGGGCGCCTACGAGCAGTACTTC

abundance: -
v_gene: TRBV15
d_gene: TRBD1
j_gene: TRBJ1-2
CDR3aa: CATSRDGTALNYGYTF
CDR3nt: TGTGCCACCAGCAGAGACGGGACAGCCTTGAACTATGGCTACACCTTC

abundance: -
v_gene: TRBV7-2
d_gene: -
j_gene: TRBJ2-1
CDR3aa: CASSLARGDEQFF
CDR3nt: TGTGCCAGCAGCTTAGCACGCGGGGATGAGCAGTTCTTC

abundance: -
v_gene: TRBV14
d_gene: TRBD1
j_gene: TRBJ2-7
CDR3aa: CASSSLGTDSYEQYF
CDR3nt: TGTGCCAGCAGCAGCCTTGGGACAGACTCCTACGAGCAGTACTTC

abundance: -
v_gene: TRBV24-1
d_gene: TRBD1
j_gene: TRBJ2-1
CDR3aa: CATSERPGQGLNEQFF
CDR3nt: TGTGCCACCAGTGAAAGGCCGGGACAGGGGTTGAATGAGCAGTTCTTC

abundance: -
v_gene: TRBV9
d_gene: TRBD1
j_gene: TRBJ2-3
CDR3aa: CASSPLGTGSVTDTQYF
CDR3nt: TGTGCCAGCAGCCCTCTGGGGACAGGGTCGGTTACAGATACGCAGTATTTT

abundance: -
v_gene: TRBV7-2
d_gene: TRBD2
j_gene: TRBJ2-1
CDR3aa: CASSNGWRELEQFF
CDR3nt: TGTGCCAGCAGCAACGGCTGGCGGGAGCTCGAGCAGTTCTTC

abundance: -
v_gene: TRBV28
d_gene: -
j_gene: TRBJ2-7
CDR3aa: CASSFSQSYEQYF
CDR3nt: TGTGCCAGCAGTTTCTCGCAGTCCTACGAGCAGTACTTC